The 18 T cell receptor beta chains presented below share a single source sample, sequenced in a study of shared clonotypes between healthy human individuals (dated by TCRdb to about 2020). Library preparation used the immunoSEQ multiplex PCR assay. TCRdb re-hosts the immuneACCESS table, in-frame sequences only. Its copies lack some clones; in the studies checked, an unresolved V gene accounts for under half of them, and the cause for the rest is not known. This sample has under 2,000,000 clones in its table, and roughly 95% of those were observed once. The ten largest clones add up to more than 0.95% of the sample. CD8 naive samples consisted of CD45RO-negative cells that were positively selected for CCR7, yielding a CD45RA+CCR7+ population without TemRA cells. The sample taken for sequencing was naive CD8+ T cells sorted from blood. The cell subset or site tag for this specimen amounts to: CD45RA+CCR7+. The receptors here all came from a man aged 18 to 30 in good health.

This clone was detected once. The chain has TRBV28 and TRBJ2-5; 11 nucleotides agree with TRBD2. Germline V gene data show CDR1 as MDHEN and CDR2 as SYDVKM. Trimming at V came to 2 bases and at J to 3 bases, leaving 8 bases not matched to a gene. The CDR3 is 17 residues long. CDR3 nucleotide sequence: TGTGCCAGCAGTTTACCGGCGGGGACTAGCGGAAAAGAGACCCAGTACTTC. This codes for CASSLPAGTSGKETQYF.

V usage is TRBV28 and J usage is TRBJ1-5; no definite D call. Trimming removed 7 bases at V and 5 bases at J, with 15 bases between. This CDR3 has 14 amino acids. CDR1 and CDR2 (germline): MDHEN, SYDVKM. The CDR3 loop is CASNGEVGYQPQHF. In nucleotides, the CDR3 is TGTGCCAGCAACGGAGAAGTAGGATATCAGCCCCAGCATTTT.

The chain employs TRBV5-5 and TRBJ1-1; D is unresolved. There are 12 residues in the CDR3. The germline V gene encodes CDR1 SGHKS and CDR2 YYEKEE (reference sequence). V was clipped by 2 bases and J by 4 bases, with 6 bases between them. The CDR3 loop is CASSFLSTEAFF. CDR3 coding DNA: TGTGCCAGCAGCTTTCTCAGCACTGAAGCTTTCTTT.

The V and J genes are TRBV7-2 and TRBJ2-1; TRBD2 is a possible D gene (5 bases). This CDR3 contains 15 residues. Germline assignment: CDR1 SGHTA and CDR2 FQGNSA. The germline V and J ends were trimmed by 0 bases and 10 bases, with 16 bases remaining between them. The chain's CDR3 is CASSLAGEGSLEQFF. CDR3 nucleotides: TGTGCCAGCAGCTTAGCGGGTGAGGGCTCTCTGGAGCAGTTCTTC.

This sequence joins TRBV4-1 and TRBJ2-7; no clear D gene. The V end was cut by 0 bases, the J end by 3 bases, with 15 bases between. The CDR3 sequence is 16 residues long. CDR1 is MGHRA, CDR2 YSYEKL, per germline. The CDR3 DNA sequence: TGCGCCAGCAGCCAAGATTCGGGCGCGACCTTCTACGAGCAGTACTTC. Encoded protein: CASSQDSGATFYEQYF.

The rearrangement uses TRBV5-6 and TRBJ1-5; TRBD1 aligns across 10 bases. V gave up 3 bases and J gave up 5 bases; unmatched junction bases: 8. Germline V gives CDR1 SGHDT, CDR2 YYEEEE. The CDR3 contains 16 residues. CDR3 bases: TGTGCCAGCAGCTCCGGGACAGGGGCTTCCGATCAGCCCCAGCATTTT. Protein: CASSSGTGASDQPQHF.

The rearrangement joins TRBV2 to TRBJ2-1; a possible D gene is TRBD1 (5 bases). The V gene's germline CDR1 is SNHLY and CDR2 FYNNEI. V dropped 9 bases and J dropped 0 bases, with 12 bases sitting between them. The CDR3 covers 14 residues. The CDR3 spells CASAQVSSYNEQFF. The CDR3, as DNA: TGTGCCAGTGCACAGGTGAGCTCCTACAATGAGCAGTTCTTC.

This chain links TRBV27 with TRBJ1-1, with no clear D. Germline V CDR1 and CDR2: MNHEY, SMNVEV (reference sequence). V lost 6 bases and J lost 0, with 11 bases in between. This CDR3 spans 14 amino acids. CDR3 loop: CASSRSTMNTEAFF. In nucleotides, the CDR3 is TGTGCCAGCAGCCGCTCCACTATGAACACTGAAGCTTTCTTT.

The rearrangement uses TRBV27 and TRBJ1-2; TRBD1 agrees at 8 bases. Germline CDR1 reads MNHEY; CDR2 reads SMNVEV (reference sequence). The CDR3 covers 16 residues. V lost 4 bases to trimming and J lost 0 bases; unmatched junction nucleotides: 7. This CDR3 is CASSSILQGANYGYTF. Written as DNA, the CDR3 is TGTGCCAGCAGTTCCATATTACAGGGGGCTAACTATGGCTACACCTTC.

This clone was seen only once. The V and J genes are TRBV13 and TRBJ1-1; no definite D call. Germline CDR1 reads PRHDT; CDR2 reads FYEKMQ (reference sequence). The V gene lost 4 bases and the J gene lost 6 bases, with 12 bases spanning the gap. This CDR3 region has 13 residues. This chain's CDR3 is CASSSEGYPEAFF. The CDR3 nucleotides are TGTGCCAGCAGCTCCGAGGGCTACCCTGAAGCTTTCTTT. Using reference TRBV13 and TRBJ1-1 for the parts outside the CDR3, the full variable domain is AAGVIQSPRHLIKEKRETATLKCYPIPRHDTVYWYQQGPGQDPQFLISFYEKMQSDKGSIPDRFSAQQFSDYHSELNMSSLELGDSALYFCASSSEGYPEAFFGQGTRLTVV.

The genes are TRBV7-9 and TRBJ1-5; weak D call: TRBD1 (5 bases). The CDR3 covers 16 residues. Germline-derived CDR1 and CDR2 are SEHNR and FQNEAQ (reference sequence). The V end was cut by 1 base, the J end by 4 bases, with 14 bases between. This CDR3 is CASSLEVGVVNQPQHF. The CDR3 DNA is TGTGCCAGCAGCTTAGAAGTGGGGGTGGTGAATCAGCCCCAGCATTTT. The full variable domain, its missing parts supplied by reference TRBV7-9 and TRBJ1-5, is DTGVSQNPRHKITKRGQNVTFRCDPISEHNRLYWYRQTLGQGPEFLTYFQNEAQLEKSRLLSDRFSAERPKGSFSTLEIQRTEQGDSAMYLCASSLEVGVVNQPQHFGDGTRLSIL.

V is TRBV4-1 and J is TRBJ2-7, with 12 bases that match TRBD2. Germline V gives CDR1 MGHRA, CDR2 YSYEKL. The trim removed 4 bases at V and 4 bases at J, leaving 5 bases unmatched. CDR3 length: 15 amino acids. CDR3 amino acids: CASSPRLAGEYEQYF. In DNA, the CDR3 is TGCGCCAGCAGCCCCAGACTAGCGGGGGAGTACGAGCAGTACTTC.

CDR3 sequence (DNA): TGCGCCAGCAGCCAAGGGGCACGGAAAAACATTCAGTACTTC. It codes for CASSQGARKNIQYF. This chain uses TRBV4-3 with TRBJ2-4; D gene uncertain. The V and J ends lost 1 base and 4 bases respectively, with 8 bases between them. Germline V lookup: CDR1 LGHNA, CDR2 YSLEER. There are 14 residues in the CDR3.

CDR3 loop: CASSLGQINEQFF. The CDR3 region has the DNA TGTGCCAGCAGCTTGGGACAGATTAATGAGCAGTTCTTC. The V and J genes are TRBV7-6 and TRBJ2-1; TRBD1 agrees at 7 bases. CDR1 SGHVS and CDR2 FNYEAQ come from the germline V gene. The CDR3 has 13 amino acids. J gave up 7 bases and V 3 bases, and 3 bases lay outside the gene matches.

This clone has just one count. The CDR3 DNA follows: TGTGCCAGCACCTCACTTGAGAGGTCTGGGGCCAACGTCCTGACTTTC. Translated: CASTSLERSGANVLTF. The chain carries TRBV27 and TRBJ2-6, with unresolved D. V was pared by 7 bases and J by 1 base, with 14 bases between. Germline V gives CDR1 MNHEY, CDR2 SMNVEV (reference sequence). The CDR3 contains 16 residues.

This clone was observed a handful of times. One end of the junction fails to match germline, which may point to a read error. V usage is TRBV9 and J usage is TRBJ1-1; the match to TRBD1 covers 7 bases. Germline V lookup: CDR1 SGDLS, CDR2 YYNGEE. The CDR3 contains 14 residues. The DNA for the CDR3 is TGTGCCAGCAGTCCCGGGACAGTGAACGCTGAAGCTTTCTTT. This codes for CASSPGTVNAEAFF.

CDR3 loop: CASSELSGPYNEQFF. The CDR3 DNA reads TGCGCCAGCAGTGAGTTGAGCGGCCCCTACAATGAGCAGTTCTTC. The V gene is TRBV10-2, the J gene TRBJ2-1, with D perhaps TRBD2 (5 bases). The CDR3 length is 15 residues. The V and J ends lost 1 base and 2 bases respectively, with 9 bases between them. The V gene's germline CDR1 is WSHSY and CDR2 SAAADI.

DNA of the CDR3: TGTGCCAGCAGCTTAGCCGGGTCCGCCCCTGGCTACACCTTC. It encodes CASSLAGSAPGYTF. The V gene is TRBV5-8, the J gene TRBJ1-2; no definite D call. This CDR3 has 14 residues. The V end lost 2 bases, the J end lost 7 bases, and 15 bases lay between the germline ends. In germline, CDR1 is SGHTS, CDR2 YDEGEE.